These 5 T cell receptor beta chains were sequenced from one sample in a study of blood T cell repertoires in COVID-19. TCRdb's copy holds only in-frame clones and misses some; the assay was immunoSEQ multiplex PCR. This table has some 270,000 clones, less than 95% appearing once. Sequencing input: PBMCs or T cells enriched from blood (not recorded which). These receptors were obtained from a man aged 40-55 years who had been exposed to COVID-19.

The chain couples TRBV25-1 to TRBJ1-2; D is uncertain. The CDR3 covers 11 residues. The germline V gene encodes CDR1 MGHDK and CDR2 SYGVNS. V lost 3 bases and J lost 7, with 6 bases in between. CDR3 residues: CASSDPGGYTF. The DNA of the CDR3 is TGTGCCAGCAGTGATCCAGGTGGCTACACCTTC.

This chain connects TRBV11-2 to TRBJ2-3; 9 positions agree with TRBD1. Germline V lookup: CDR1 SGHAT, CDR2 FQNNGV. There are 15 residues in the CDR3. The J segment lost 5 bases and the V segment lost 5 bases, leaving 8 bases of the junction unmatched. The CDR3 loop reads CASSPGQGTIDTQYF. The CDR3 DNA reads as TGTGCCAGCAGCCCAGGACAGGGGACGATAGATACGCAGTATTTT.

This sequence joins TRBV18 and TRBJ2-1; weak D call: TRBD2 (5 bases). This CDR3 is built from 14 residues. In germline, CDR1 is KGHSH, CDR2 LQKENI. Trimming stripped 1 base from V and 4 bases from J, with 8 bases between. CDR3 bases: TGTGCCAGCTCACCACTAGCGAGATACAATGAGCAGTTCTTC. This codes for CASSPLARYNEQFF.

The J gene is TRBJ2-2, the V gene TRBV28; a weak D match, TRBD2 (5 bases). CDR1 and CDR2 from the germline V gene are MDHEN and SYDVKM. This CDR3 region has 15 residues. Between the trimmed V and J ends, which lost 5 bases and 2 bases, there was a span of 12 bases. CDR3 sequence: CASSHSDFNTGELFF. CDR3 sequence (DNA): TGTGCCAGCAGTCATTCGGACTTCAACACCGGGGAGCTGTTTTTT.

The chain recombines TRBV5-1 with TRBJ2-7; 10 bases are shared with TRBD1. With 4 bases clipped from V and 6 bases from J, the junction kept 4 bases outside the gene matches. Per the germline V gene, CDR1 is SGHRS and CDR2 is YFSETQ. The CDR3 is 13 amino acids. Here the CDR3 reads CASSPTGGAEQYF. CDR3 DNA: TGCGCCAGCAGCCCGACAGGGGGCGCCGAGCAGTACTTC.